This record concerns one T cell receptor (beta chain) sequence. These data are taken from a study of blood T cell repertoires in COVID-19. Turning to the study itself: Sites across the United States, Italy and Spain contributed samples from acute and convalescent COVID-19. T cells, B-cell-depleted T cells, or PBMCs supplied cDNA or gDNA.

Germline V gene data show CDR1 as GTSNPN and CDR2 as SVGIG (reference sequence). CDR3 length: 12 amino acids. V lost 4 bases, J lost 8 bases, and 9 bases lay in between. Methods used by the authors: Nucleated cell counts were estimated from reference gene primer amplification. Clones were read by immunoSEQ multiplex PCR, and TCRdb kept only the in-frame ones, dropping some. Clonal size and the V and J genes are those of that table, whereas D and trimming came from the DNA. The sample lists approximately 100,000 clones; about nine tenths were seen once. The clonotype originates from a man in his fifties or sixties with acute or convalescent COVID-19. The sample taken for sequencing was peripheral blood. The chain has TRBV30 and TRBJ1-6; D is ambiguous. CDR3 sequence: CAWNLEDSPLHF. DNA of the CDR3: TGTGCCTGGAACCTGGAGGATTCACCCCTCCACTTT.